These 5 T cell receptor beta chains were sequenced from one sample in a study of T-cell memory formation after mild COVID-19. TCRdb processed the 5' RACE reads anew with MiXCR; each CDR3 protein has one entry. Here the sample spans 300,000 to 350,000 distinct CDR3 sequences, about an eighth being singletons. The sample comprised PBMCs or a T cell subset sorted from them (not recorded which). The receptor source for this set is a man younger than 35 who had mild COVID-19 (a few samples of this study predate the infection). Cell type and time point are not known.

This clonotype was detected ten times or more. The CDR3 loop reads CASSLTGARHNEQFF. In DNA form, the CDR3 reads TGTGCCAGCAGCCTCACGGGGGCCCGTCACAATGAGCAGTTCTTC. The rearrangement uses TRBV3-1 and TRBJ2-1, with D perhaps being TRBD1 or TRBD2 (6 bases each). Germline V gene lookup returns CDR1 LGHDT and CDR2 YNNKEL (reference sequence). V dropped 4 bases and J dropped 5 bases, with 15 bases sitting between them. The length of the CDR3 is 15 residues.

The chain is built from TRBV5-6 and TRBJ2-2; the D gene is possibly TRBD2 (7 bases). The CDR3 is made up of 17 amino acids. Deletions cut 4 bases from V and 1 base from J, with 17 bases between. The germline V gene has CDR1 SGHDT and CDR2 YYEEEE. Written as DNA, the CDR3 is TGTGCCAGCAGCCCGGGGGGCCCCTGGCAGAACACCGGGGAGCTGTTTTTT. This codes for CASSPGGPWQNTGELFF. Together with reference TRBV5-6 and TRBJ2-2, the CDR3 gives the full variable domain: DAGVTQSPTHLIKTRGQQVTLRCSPKSGHDTVSWYQQALGQGPQFIFQYYEEEERQRGNFPDRFSGHQFPNYSSELNVNALLLGDSALYLCASSPGGPWQNTGELFFGEGSRLTVL.

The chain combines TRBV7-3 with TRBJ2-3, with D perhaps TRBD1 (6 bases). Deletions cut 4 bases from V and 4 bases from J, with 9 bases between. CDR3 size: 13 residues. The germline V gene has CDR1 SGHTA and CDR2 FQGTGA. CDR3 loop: CASSSKGADTQYF. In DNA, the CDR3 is TGTGCCAGCAGCTCAAAGGGGGCAGATACGCAGTATTTT.

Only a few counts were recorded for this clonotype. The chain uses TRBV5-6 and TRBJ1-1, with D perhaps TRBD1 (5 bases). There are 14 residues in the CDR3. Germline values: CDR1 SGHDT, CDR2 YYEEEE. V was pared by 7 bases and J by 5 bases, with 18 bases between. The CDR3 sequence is CASWDPGSVTEAFF. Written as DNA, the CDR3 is TGTGCCAGCTGGGACCCCGGGTCTGTGACTGAAGCTTTCTTT. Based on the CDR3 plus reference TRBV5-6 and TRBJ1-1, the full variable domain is DAGVTQSPTHLIKTRGQQVTLRCSPKSGHDTVSWYQQALGQGPQFIFQYYEEEERQRGNFPDRFSGHQFPNYSSELNVNALLLGDSALYLCASWDPGSVTEAFFGQGTRLTVV.

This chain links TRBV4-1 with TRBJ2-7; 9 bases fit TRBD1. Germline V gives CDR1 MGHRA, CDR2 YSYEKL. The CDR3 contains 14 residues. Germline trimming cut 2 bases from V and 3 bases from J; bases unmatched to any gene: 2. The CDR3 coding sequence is TGCGCCAGCAGCCAACCGGGACAGGGCTACGAGCAGTACTTC. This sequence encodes CASSQPGQGYEQYF.